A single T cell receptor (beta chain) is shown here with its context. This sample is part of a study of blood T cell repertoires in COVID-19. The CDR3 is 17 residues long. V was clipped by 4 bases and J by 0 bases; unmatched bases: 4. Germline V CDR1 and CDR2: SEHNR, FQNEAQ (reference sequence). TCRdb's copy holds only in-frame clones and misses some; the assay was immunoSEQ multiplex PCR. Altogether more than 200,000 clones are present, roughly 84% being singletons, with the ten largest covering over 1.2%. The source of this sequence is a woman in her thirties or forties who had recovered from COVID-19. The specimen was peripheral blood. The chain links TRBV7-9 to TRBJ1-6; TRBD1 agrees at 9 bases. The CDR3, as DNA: TGTGCCAGCAGCTCCGGGACAGGGAGCTCCTATAATTCACCCCTCCACTTT. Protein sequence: CASSSGTGSSYNSPLHF.